A single T cell receptor (beta chain) is shown here with its context. Its antigen remains unidentified. This CDR3 spans 15 amino acids. Germline V gives CDR1 SGHAT, CDR2 FQDESV (reference sequence). With V trimmed by 3 bases and J by 9 bases, 4 bases remained unmatched. This sample was taken from a study of OX40 agonist ivuxolimab in advanced cancers. In the study overall: Three partial responders included one hepatocellular carcinoma patient and two cutaneous melanoma patients. Study-wide results and limits: Determination of antigen specificity was not performed for the expanded peripheral T cells. Nonresponders included some who also had low normalized T-cell clonal expansion. Some of the lowest clonal expansion was seen in partial responders at 0.1-3.0 mg/kg.

Using immunoSEQ multiplex PCR, the repertoire was profiled, and TCRdb retains in-frame clones only, with some absent. The sample yields over 90,000 clones, roughly 90% seen once. The clonotype was recovered from an adult with an advanced solid tumor such as melanoma, head and neck, liver or kidney cancer. J is TRBJ2-1 and V is TRBV11-1, with 14 bases aligning to TRBD2. The sequencing used CD4+ or CD8+ T cells sorted from blood, collected in a trial of the OX40 agonist ivuxolimab. The CDR3 DNA follows: TGTGCCAGCAGCTTGGGACTAGCGGGAGTGCTTGAGCAGTTCTTC. This gives the protein CASSLGLAGVLEQFF.